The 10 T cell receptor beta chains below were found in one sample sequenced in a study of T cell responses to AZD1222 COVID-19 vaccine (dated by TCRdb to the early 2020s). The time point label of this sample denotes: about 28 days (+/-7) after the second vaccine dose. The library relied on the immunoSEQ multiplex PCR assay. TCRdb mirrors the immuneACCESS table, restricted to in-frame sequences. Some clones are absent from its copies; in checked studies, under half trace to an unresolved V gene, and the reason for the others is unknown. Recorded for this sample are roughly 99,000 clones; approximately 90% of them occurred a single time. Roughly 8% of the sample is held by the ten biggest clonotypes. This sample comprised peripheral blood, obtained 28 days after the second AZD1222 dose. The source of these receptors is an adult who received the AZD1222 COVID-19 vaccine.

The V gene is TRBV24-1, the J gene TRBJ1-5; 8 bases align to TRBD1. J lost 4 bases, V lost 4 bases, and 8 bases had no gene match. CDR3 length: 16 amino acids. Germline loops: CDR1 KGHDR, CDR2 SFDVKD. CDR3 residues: CATSDPGQGPNQPQHF. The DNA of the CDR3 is TGTGCCACCAGTGACCCTGGACAGGGCCCAAATCAGCCCCAGCATTTT.

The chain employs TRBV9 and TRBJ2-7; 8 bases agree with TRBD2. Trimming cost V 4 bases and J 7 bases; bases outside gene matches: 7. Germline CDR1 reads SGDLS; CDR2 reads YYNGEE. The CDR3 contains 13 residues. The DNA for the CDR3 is TGTGCCAGCAGCAGGGACGTAGCGGGGGAGCAGTACTTC. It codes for CASSRDVAGEQYF.

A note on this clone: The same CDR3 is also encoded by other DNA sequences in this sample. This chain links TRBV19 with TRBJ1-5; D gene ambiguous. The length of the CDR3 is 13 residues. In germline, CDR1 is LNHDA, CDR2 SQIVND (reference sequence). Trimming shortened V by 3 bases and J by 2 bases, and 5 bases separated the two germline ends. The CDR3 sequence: CASSIEGNQPQHF. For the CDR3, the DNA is TGTGCCAGTAGTATTGAGGGCAATCAGCCCCAGCATTTT.

For the CDR3, the DNA is TGTGCCAGCAAGAAGGGTATACAATCACCCCTCCACTTT. This codes for CASKKGIQSPLHF. The genes are TRBV27 and TRBJ1-6, with D unresolved. This CDR3 spans 13 amino acids. Germline V gene sequence: CDR1 MNHEY, CDR2 SMNVEV (reference sequence). V lost 7 bases, J lost 10 bases, and 14 bases lay in between.

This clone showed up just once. The CDR3 DNA sequence: TGTGCCAGCAGCTACCCAGAAGAGACCCAGTACTTC. It codes for CASSYPEETQYF. The chain couples TRBV7-9 to TRBJ2-5; D remains unclear. Germline CDR1 reads SEHNR; CDR2 reads FQNEAQ (reference sequence). Trimming shortened V by 4 bases and J by 3 bases, and 6 bases separated the two germline ends. The CDR3 totals 12 residues.

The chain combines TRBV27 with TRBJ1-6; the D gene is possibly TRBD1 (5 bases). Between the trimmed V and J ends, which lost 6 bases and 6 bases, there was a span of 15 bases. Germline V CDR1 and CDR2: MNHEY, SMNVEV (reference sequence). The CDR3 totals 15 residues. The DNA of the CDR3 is TGTGCCAGCAGAATGACAGAGGCATTTAATTCACCCCTCCACTTT. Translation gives CASRMTEAFNSPLHF.

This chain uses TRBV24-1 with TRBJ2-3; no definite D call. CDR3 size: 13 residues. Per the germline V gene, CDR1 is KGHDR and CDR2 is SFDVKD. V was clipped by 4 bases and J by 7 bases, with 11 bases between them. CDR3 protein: CATSDRSSYTQYF. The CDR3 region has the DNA TGTGCCACCAGTGACCGAAGCAGTTATACGCAGTATTTT.

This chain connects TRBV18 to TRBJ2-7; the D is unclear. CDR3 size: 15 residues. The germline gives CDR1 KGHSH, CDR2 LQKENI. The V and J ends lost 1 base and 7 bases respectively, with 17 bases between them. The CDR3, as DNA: TGTGCCAGCTCACCACGGCAGGCGGAGCTGGGAGAGCAGTACTTC. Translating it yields CASSPRQAELGEQYF.

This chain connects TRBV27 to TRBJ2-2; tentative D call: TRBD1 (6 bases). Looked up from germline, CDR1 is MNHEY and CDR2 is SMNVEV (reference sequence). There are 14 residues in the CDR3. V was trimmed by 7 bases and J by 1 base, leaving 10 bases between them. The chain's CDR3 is CASTTTGNTGELFF. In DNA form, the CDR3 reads TGTGCCAGCACCACGACAGGGAACACCGGGGAGCTGTTTTTT.

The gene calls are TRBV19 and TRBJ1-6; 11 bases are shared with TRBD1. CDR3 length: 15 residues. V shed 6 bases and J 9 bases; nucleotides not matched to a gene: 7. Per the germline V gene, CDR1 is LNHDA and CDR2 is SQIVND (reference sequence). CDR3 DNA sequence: TGTGCCAGTAGCGATCCGGGACAGGGGGGTTCACCCCTCCACTTT. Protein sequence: CASSDPGQGGSPLHF. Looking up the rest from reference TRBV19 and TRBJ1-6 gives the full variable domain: DGGITQSPKYLFRKEGQNVTLSCEQNLNHDAMYWYRQDPGQGLRLIYYSQIVNDFQKGDIAEGYSVSREKKESFPLTVTSAQKNPTAFYLCASSDPGQGGSPLHFGNGTRLTVT.